This paragraph covers one T cell receptor (beta chain) sequence. As handled by the study authors: The assay estimated nucleated cells by amplifying reference gene primers. Clones were sequenced by immunoSEQ multiplex PCR, and TCRdb holds only the in-frame ones, with some missing. Clone size and the V and J calls come from that table; the DNA yielded D and trimming. Here the sample spans approximately 94,000 clones, roughly nine tenths being singletons. V was cut by 4 bases and J by 5 bases, with 8 bases left in between. Per the germline V gene, CDR1 is SNHLY and CDR2 is FYNNEI. The CDR3 has 13 residues. This record belongs to a study of blood T cell repertoires in COVID-19. Overall study context: Samples representing acute and convalescent COVID-19 were sourced from the United States, Italy and Spain. Sources were T cells, B-cell-depleted T cells, or PBMCs; the material itself was cDNA or gDNA.

Sequencing used peripheral blood. The V gene is TRBV2, the J gene TRBJ2-2; the D is unclear. The receptor was derived from a man aged 25 to 45 in a cohort sampled during active COVID-19. CDR3 sequence: CASSAERTGELFF. The CDR3, as DNA: TGTGCCAGCAGTGCGGAGAGGACCGGGGAGCTGTTTTTT.